What follows are 20 T cell receptor beta chains derived from one specimen sequenced in a study of response to subunit inactivated influenza vaccine. TCRdb reprocessed the RT-PCR reads via MiXCR and lists one record per CDR3 protein. The sample lists about 570,000 distinct CDR3 sequences, about 11% seen once, with approximately 10% in the top ten. The data were also submitted as part of a second study, on T cells expressing NK-cell markers. That report adds: As the method of synthesis, 5'RACE template switching with UMIs yielded TCR beta cDNA.

Specimen: PBMCs from blood, collected on the day of vaccination. The receptors originated from a man in his fifties or sixties who received an inactivated influenza vaccine.

J is TRBJ1-6 and V is TRBV6-5; D is possibly TRBD1 (6 bases). The CDR3 is made up of 19 amino acids. The V and J ends lost 2 bases and 7 bases respectively, with 24 bases between them. CDR1 MNHEY and CDR2 SVGAGI come from the germline V gene. The CDR3 loop is CASSYRDAGLGQRNSPLHF. The CDR3, as DNA: TGTGCCAGCAGTTACCGGGACGCCGGGCTGGGACAACGGAATTCACCCCTCCACTTT.

This clonotype was seen more than once but under ten times. V usage is TRBV6-2 or TRBV6-3 and J usage is TRBJ1-6, with D possibly TRBD1 on 5 matching bases. This CDR3 contains 14 residues. Germline CDR1 and CDR2: MNHEY and SVGEGT. V was cut by 6 bases and J by 11 bases, with 17 bases left in between. The CDR3 nucleotides are TGTGCCAGCAGACGGGGCGAACTTGGGCCACCCCTCCACTTT. Translated, it gives CASRRGELGPPLHF.

The chain combines TRBV28 with TRBJ2-5; D is perhaps TRBD1 (6 bases). The CDR3 consists of 15 residues. V lost 7 bases to trimming and J lost 0 bases, with 15 bases between them. The germline CDR1 and CDR2 sequences are MDHEN and SYDVKM. The CDR3 spells CASTPYRAYQETQYF. The DNA of the CDR3 is TGTGCCAGCACCCCCTACAGGGCCTACCAAGAGACCCAGTACTTC.

This clonotype turned up a few times. The rearrangement joins TRBV5-1 to TRBJ2-5; 12 bases align to TRBD2. The junction had 8 bases not matched to a gene; V was cut back by 5 bases and J by 3 bases. This CDR3 has 16 residues. Per the germline V gene, CDR1 is SGHRS and CDR2 is YFSETQ. The CDR3 reads CASRTTSGGQKETQYF. The CDR3 coding sequence is TGCGCCAGCAGGACGACTAGCGGGGGCCAGAAAGAGACCCAGTACTTC. The variable domain in full, with the rest retrieved from reference TRBV5-1 and TRBJ2-5, is KAGVTQTPRYLIKTRGQQVTLSCSPISGHRSVSWYQQTPGQGLQFLFEYFSETQRNKGNFPGRFSGRQFSNSRSEMNVSTLELGDSALYLCASRTTSGGQKETQYFGPGTRLLVL.

At least ten counts were recorded for this clonotype. This chain joins TRBV12-3 or TRBV12-4 and TRBJ2-7; D is possibly TRBD2 (6 bases). V was cut by 5 bases and J by 10 bases, with 18 bases left in between. The CDR3 runs 13 residues. The CDR3 protein is CASSQSRSGAQYF. The CDR3, as DNA: TGTGCCAGCAGTCAGTCCCGGTCGGGAGCTCAGTACTTC.

There are a few counts of this clonotype. V and J are TRBV9 and TRBJ2-1; TRBD1 matches at 9 bases. The germline CDR1 and CDR2 sequences are SGDLS and YYNGEE. The CDR3 is 16 residues long. V was pared by 0 bases and J by 6 bases, with 7 bases of the junction left unmatched. The CDR3: CASSVGGQGIANEQFF. The CDR3 coding sequence is TGTGCCAGCAGCGTAGGGGGACAGGGTATCGCCAATGAGCAGTTCTTC. The whole variable domain, filled in from reference TRBV9 and TRBJ2-1, reads DSGVTQTPKHLITATGQRVTLRCSPRSGDLSVYWYQQSLDQGLQFLIQYYNGEERAKGNILERFSAQQFPDLHSELNLSSLELGDSALYFCASSVGGQGIANEQFFGPGTRLTVL.

This clonotype has more than one count but fewer than ten. The genes are TRBV5-1 and TRBJ2-3; TRBD2 is a possible D gene (5 bases). With 5 bases removed from V and 4 bases from J, the gap between germline ends came to 20 bases. The CDR3 runs 16 residues. Germline CDR1 is SGHRS and CDR2 is YFSETQ. The CDR3 sequence: CASSAIGLAVADTQYF. CDR3 nucleotides: TGCGCCAGCAGTGCTATAGGGCTAGCTGTTGCAGATACGCAGTATTTT.

This clonotype was recorded a few times. V is TRBV24-1 and J is TRBJ2-1; D could derive from TRBD1 or TRBD2 (5 bases each). The CDR3 length is 15 residues. V lost 4 bases and J 8 bases, leaving 17 bases between the germline ends. Germline V CDR1 and CDR2: KGHDR, SFDVKD. The CDR3 spells CATSEGTYNGDEQFF. CDR3 in DNA: TGTGCCACCAGTGAGGGGACGTATAATGGGGATGAGCAGTTCTTC.

The rearrangement uses TRBV27 and TRBJ2-7; 14 bases are shared with TRBD2. V lost 10 bases and J lost 3; bases outside the gene matches: 11. The germline CDR1 and CDR2 sequences are MNHEY and SMNVEV (reference sequence). The CDR3 length is 16 residues. CDR3 amino acids: CATRRPGLAGVYEQYF. The CDR3 bases are TGTGCCACCAGACGGCCGGGACTAGCGGGAGTCTACGAGCAGTACTTC.

V is TRBV7-9 and J is TRBJ1-1, with 7 bases fitting TRBD1. The V and J ends lost 5 bases and 5 bases, in that order; junction bases with no gene match: 5. CDR1 is SEHNR and CDR2 is FQNEAQ in the germline V gene (reference sequence). The CDR3 runs to 13 residues. The CDR3 nucleotides are TGTGCCAGCAGCCTTGACAGGGTTACTGAAGCTTTCTTT. Its translation: CASSLDRVTEAFF.

Only a few counts were recorded for this clonotype. The V gene is TRBV6-5, the J gene TRBJ2-1; TRBD2 is a possible D gene (5 bases). This CDR3 has 14 amino acids. The V gene's germline CDR1 is MNHEY and CDR2 SVGAGI. V lost 0 bases to trimming and J lost 6 bases, with 9 bases between them. The CDR3 DNA is TGTGCCAGCAGTTACTCTCCTAGCCTCAATGAGCAGTTCTTC. Translating it yields CASSYSPSLNEQFF.

This clonotype has a handful of counts. The rearrangement joins TRBV2 to TRBJ2-1, with 7 bases matching TRBD2. The CDR3 has 17 residues. V lost 5 bases to trimming and J lost 1 base; unmatched junction nucleotides: 11. Germline CDR1 SNHLY, CDR2 FYNNEI. This CDR3 reads CASSTGRAGWSYNEQFF. The CDR3 DNA follows: TGTGCCAGCAGTACAGGCCGAGCGGGATGGTCCTACAATGAGCAGTTCTTC.

V and J are TRBV11-3 and TRBJ2-1; D gene uncertain. The CDR3 extends over 14 amino acids. V was pared by 5 bases and J by 8 bases, with 16 bases between. CDR1 is SGHNT, CDR2 YENEEA, per germline. The CDR3 DNA reads as TGTGCCAGCAGCCATCACGAGGTCAGCGATGAGCAGTTCTTC. Residues: CASSHHEVSDEQFF.

This clonotype showed up just a few times. V gene TRBV20-1 combines with J gene TRBJ2-7; TRBD1 might be the D (6 bases). Germline V CDR1 and CDR2: DFQATT, SNEGSKA (reference sequence). The CDR3 has 12 residues. V lost 6 bases and J lost 4, with 13 bases in between. The CDR3 here is CSATLGQYEQYF. The CDR3 region has the DNA TGCAGTGCCACTCTCGGACAGTACGAGCAGTACTTC.

This clonotype was seen a handful of times. V is TRBV20-1 and J is TRBJ1-5, with D maybe TRBD1 (6 bases). Germline V lookup: CDR1 DFQATT, CDR2 SNEGSKA (reference sequence). Between the trimmed V and J ends, which lost 6 bases and 3 bases, there was a span of 15 bases. This CDR3 has 14 residues. Here the CDR3 DNA reads TGCAGTGCCGATAGGGGGGGGAACAATCAGCCCCAGCATTTT. Translated, it gives CSADRGGNNQPQHF.

This chain joins TRBV6-2 or TRBV6-3 and TRBJ2-2; 7 bases fit TRBD1. The germline CDR1 and CDR2 sequences are MNHEY and SVGEGT. V was pared by 6 bases and J by 0 bases, with 4 bases of the junction left unmatched. The CDR3 is made up of 15 amino acids. The CDR3 sequence is CASRQQGTNTGELFF. CDR3 nucleotide sequence: TGTGCCAGCAGGCAACAGGGGACGAACACCGGGGAGCTGTTTTTT.

This clonotype was seen a few times. The gene calls are TRBV6-5 and TRBJ2-4, with TRBD1 matching over 7 bases. This CDR3 is built from 15 residues. Germline V gene data show CDR1 as MNHEY and CDR2 as SVGAGI. After removal of 0 bases from V and 7 bases from J, the junction contained 6 bases not matched to a gene. CDR3 sequence (DNA): TGTGCCAGCAGTTACTCGAGGGGCAGGGGGAACATTCAGTACTTC. Amino acid sequence: CASSYSRGRGNIQYF.

There are a few counts of this clonotype. The chain recombines TRBV7-8 with TRBJ2-1, with D perhaps matching TRBD1 (7 bases). CDR3 length: 13 amino acids. Deletions cut 5 bases from V and 13 bases from J, with 18 bases between. Germline V gene sequence: CDR1 SGHVS, CDR2 FQNEAQ. DNA for the CDR3: TGTGCCAGCAGCGCACTAGCAGGGGGGCCTCAGTTCTTC. Protein: CASSALAGGPQFF.

This clonotype has only one observation. V and J are TRBV20-1 and TRBJ2-1; TRBD2 matches at 12 bases. The V and J ends lost 3 bases and 13 bases, in that order; junction bases with no gene match: 4. The germline V gene has CDR1 DFQATT and CDR2 SNEGSKA (reference sequence). The CDR3 spans 12 residues. CDR3 DNA sequence: TGCAGTGCTAGGCTAGCGGGGGGGCCTCAGTTCTTC. Translated, it gives CSARLAGGPQFF.

This clonotype was counted a few times. This chain connects TRBV7-2 to TRBJ2-4; no definite D call. V was pared by 1 base and J by 0 bases, with 1 base between. The CDR3 contains 13 residues. CDR1 SGHTA and CDR2 FQGNSA come from the germline V gene. The CDR3 loop is CASSLVAKNIQYF. The CDR3 DNA reads as TGTGCCAGCAGCTTAGTAGCCAAAAACATTCAGTACTTC.